These 19 T cell receptor beta chains came from one sample sequenced in a study of cytomegalovirus exposure and HLA in healthy donors (dated by TCRdb to the late 2010s). Library method: the immunoSEQ multiplex PCR assay. For the multiplex PCR, a mixture combining 60 forward primers for TCR Vbeta segments and 13 reverse primers for TCR Jbeta segments was used. The clones in this table, taken by TCRdb from immuneACCESS, are in-frame only. Not every clone is retained; where verified, under half of the shortfall comes from an unresolved V gene, and the cause of the rest is unknown. This sample gives roughly 80,000 clones in total; 75% to 85% of them show up just once. 3% of the sample goes to the ten largest clones. Sequenced sample: PBMCs. Receptor source: a man aged 45 to 65 in good health and CMV-seropositive.

This chain uses TRBV18 with TRBJ1-4, with TRBD1 matching 8 bases. The germline V gene has CDR1 KGHSH and CDR2 LQKENI. V lost 4 bases to trimming and J lost 1 base; unmatched junction nucleotides: 2. CDR3 length: 15 amino acids. CDR3 bases: TGTGCCAGCTCACAAGGACAGGGAACTAATGAAAAACTGTTTTTT. Its translation is CASSQGQGTNEKLFF.

The gene calls are TRBV7-8 and TRBJ2-5; a weak D match, TRBD2 (6 bases). Germline V gene sequence: CDR1 SGHVS, CDR2 FQNEAQ. This CDR3 has 14 residues. V lost 3 bases to trimming and J lost 7 bases, with 15 bases between them. CDR3 sequence (DNA): TGTGCCAGCAGCTTTAGACTAGTTAATCGGACCCAGTACTTC. It specifies CASSFRLVNRTQYF.

The chain is built from TRBV5-1 and TRBJ2-1, with 7 bases matching TRBD1. The J segment lost 6 bases and the V segment lost 5 bases, leaving 8 bases of the junction unmatched. The germline V gene encodes CDR1 SGHRS and CDR2 YFSETQ. The CDR3 is made up of 14 amino acids. The CDR3 here is CASRPDRVFNEQFF. The DNA of the CDR3 is TGCGCCAGCAGACCAGACAGGGTTTTCAATGAGCAGTTCTTC.

The chain couples TRBV7-3 to TRBJ2-7; TRBD1 aligns across 8 bases. The CDR3 contains 13 residues. The junction had 6 bases not matched to a gene; V was cut back by 5 bases and J by 6 bases. CDR1 and CDR2 (germline): SGHTA, FQGTGA. The CDR3 bases are TGTGCCAGCAGCATCGGACAGGGCTCCGAGCAGTACTTC. Its translation is CASSIGQGSEQYF.

To note about this clone: Its ends do not fully match the called genes, so a read error is possible. This chain uses TRBV7-9 with TRBJ1-4; a possible D gene is TRBD1 (6 bases). CDR1 and CDR2 from the germline V gene are SEHNR and FQNEAQ (reference sequence). CDR3 length: 14 residues. Written as DNA, the CDR3 is TGTTCCAGCAGCCCAGGACAGACTAATGAAAAACTGTTTTTT. As protein: CSSSPGQTNEKLFF.

This clone is a singleton in its sample. The chain couples TRBV11-2 to TRBJ2-7; 10 bases match TRBD2. The length of the CDR3 is 15 residues. V was clipped by 1 base and J by 7 bases; unmatched bases: 7. Germline values: CDR1 SGHAT, CDR2 FQNNGV. CDR3 sequence (DNA): TGTGCCAGCAGCTTAGGGCTAGCGGGAGAGGGTGAGCAGTACTTC. Translating it yields CASSLGLAGEGEQYF.

This clone has just a few counts. J is TRBJ1-4 and V is TRBV23-1, with D possibly being TRBD1 (5 bases). TRBV23-1 is reported as an ORF; its role is uncertain. The CDR3 contains 17 residues. The V gene lost 0 bases and the J gene lost 5 bases, with 16 bases spanning the gap. CDR3 loop: CASSQSWPLDNNEKLFF. CDR3 DNA sequence: TGCGCCAGCAGTCAATCCTGGCCGTTGGACAACAATGAAAAACTGTTTTTT.

There are a few counts of this clone. The chain links TRBV5-4 to TRBJ2-1; 15 bases map to TRBD2. V dropped 7 bases and J dropped 7; count of bases not matched to a gene: 3. This CDR3 is 14 amino acids long. Looked up from germline, CDR1 is SGHNT and CDR2 is YYREEE (reference sequence). DNA for the CDR3: TGTGCCAGCGGGACTAGCGGGAGGAAGAATGAGCAGTTCTTC. Translated: CASGTSGRKNEQFF. Combining the CDR3 with reference TRBV5-4 and TRBJ2-1 gives the whole variable domain ETGVTQSPTHLIKTRGQQVTLRCSSQSGHNTVSWYQQALGQGPQFIFQYYREEENGRGNFPPRFSGLQFPNYSSELNVNALELDDSALYLCASGTSGRKNEQFFGPGTRLTVL.

The chain couples TRBV6-6 to TRBJ1-5; TRBD1 is a possible D gene (5 bases). The CDR3 is 15 residues long. The germline V and J ends were trimmed by 2 bases and 3 bases, with 11 bases remaining between them. Per the germline V gene, CDR1 is MNHNY and CDR2 is SVGAGI (reference sequence). As DNA, the CDR3 is TGTGCCAGCAGTTACGGGCAGGGACTCAATCAGCCCCAGCATTTT. Its translation: CASSYGQGLNQPQHF.

This sequence joins TRBV7-9 and TRBJ2-7; TRBD2 matches at 7 bases. The CDR3 loop spans 13 amino acids. After removal of 1 base from V and 4 bases from J, the junction contained 1 base not matched to a gene. From germline, CDR1 is SEHNR and CDR2 FQNEAQ (reference sequence). For the CDR3, the DNA is TGTGCCAGCAGCTTAGAAGCGGGGTACGAGCAGTACTTC. It translates to CASSLEAGYEQYF.

V usage is TRBV19 and J usage is TRBJ1-5; D perhaps matches TRBD1 (5 bases). This CDR3 has 13 residues. Trimming stripped 7 bases from V and 2 bases from J, with 9 bases between. Germline V lookup: CDR1 LNHDA, CDR2 SQIVND (reference sequence). The CDR3, as DNA: TGTGCCAGTACCCAACAGGGCAATCAGCCCCAGCATTTT. This sequence encodes CASTQQGNQPQHF.

This rearrangement joins TRBV18 to TRBJ1-5, with TRBD1 as a possible D gene (6 bases). This CDR3 has 17 amino acids. V was shortened by 2 bases and J by 2 bases, with 16 bases between the two germline ends. From germline, CDR1 is KGHSH and CDR2 LQKENI. The CDR3 region has the DNA TGTGCCAGCTCACCATACAGGGACCCGAAAGGCAATCAGCCCCAGCATTTT. Protein product: CASSPYRDPKGNQPQHF. Filled out from reference TRBV18 and TRBJ1-5, the complete variable domain reads NAGVMQNPRHLVRRRGQEARLRCSPMKGHSHVYWYRQLPEEGLKFMVYLQKENIIDESGMPKERFSAEFPKEGPSILRIQQVVRGDSAAYFCASSPYRDPKGNQPQHFGDGTRLSIL.

The genes are TRBV21-1 and TRBJ1-1. TRBV21-1 is a recognized pseudogene. The length of the CDR3 is 16 residues. The CDR3 loop is CASSKVDGALNTEAFF. The CDR3 coding sequence is TGTGCCAGCAGCAAAGTTGACGGAGCGCTGAACACTGAAGCTTTCTTT.

Notes on this clone: Germline is not matched at one junction end, which may reflect a read error. The rearrangement links TRBV7-9 to TRBJ1-2; a possible D gene is TRBD1 (6 bases). CDR1 is SEHNR and CDR2 is FQNEAQ in the germline V gene (reference sequence). The CDR3 extends over 15 amino acids. The CDR3 is CSSSLGDILYRGYTF. The CDR3 DNA sequence: TGTTCCAGCAGCTTAGGGGACATCCTCTATCGTGGCTACACCTTC.

This chain connects TRBV9 to TRBJ1-2; 7 positions match TRBD1. Germline V CDR1 and CDR2: SGDLS, YYNGEE. The length of the CDR3 is 15 residues. V dropped 0 bases and J dropped 5; count of bases not matched to a gene: 7. The CDR3 is CASSVAGDSPYGYTF. The CDR3 DNA is TGTGCCAGCAGCGTAGCTGGGGACAGTCCTTATGGCTACACCTTC.

This chain joins TRBV2 and TRBJ2-3; TRBD1 aligns across 10 bases. This CDR3 contains 15 residues. Germline trimming cut 7 bases from V and 2 bases from J; bases unmatched to any gene: 6. CDR1 and CDR2 from the germline V gene are SNHLY and FYNNEI. The CDR3 DNA sequence: TGTGCCAGCACTTCCGGGACAGGGGTCACAGATACGCAGTATTTT. Amino acid sequence: CASTSGTGVTDTQYF.

The chain employs TRBV7-3 and TRBJ2-1; 14 bases align to TRBD2. The CDR3 runs 16 residues. After removal of 3 bases from V and 7 bases from J, the junction contained 5 bases not matched to a gene. Germline values: CDR1 SGHTA, CDR2 FQGTGA. The CDR3 coding sequence is TGTGCCAGCAGCTTCGGACTAGCGGGAGGTGGAAATGAGCAGTTCTTC. Translating gives CASSFGLAGGGNEQFF.

V and J are TRBV7-8 and TRBJ2-5; D is uncertain. The better agreement between TRBJ2-7 and the DNA end casts doubt on the J call. Germline V gene data show CDR1 as SGHVS and CDR2 as FQNEAQ. This CDR3 comprises 15 residues. CDR3 protein: CASSSLALSSYEQYF. CDR3 nucleotide sequence: TGTGCCAGCAGCTCCCTTGCCCTAAGCTCCTACGAGCAGTACTTC.

This chain links TRBV4-3 with TRBJ2-7; tentatively, D is TRBD1 (6 bases). The CDR3 has 15 residues. In germline, CDR1 is LGHNA, CDR2 YSLEER. Trimming took 0 bases from V and 4 from J, leaving 13 bases between them. The CDR3 bases are TGCGCCAGCAGCCAAGATTTGGGGGCGGATTACGAGCAGTACTTC. This codes for CASSQDLGADYEQYF.